These 29 T cell receptor beta chains were sequenced from one sample in a study of cytomegalovirus exposure and HLA in healthy donors. 13 Jbeta primers and 60 Vbeta primers were used for the PCR. Assay: immunoSEQ multiplex PCR; the TCRdb copy retains only in-frame clones and omits some. The repertoire holds 95,000 to 150,000 clones, with 75% to 85% as singletons. Sample: PBMCs. The receptor set was obtained from a female donor in good health and CMV-seropositive.

This chain uses TRBV18 with TRBJ2-2, with 7 nucleotides matching TRBD2. The J segment lost 5 bases and the V segment lost 2 bases, leaving 8 bases of the junction unmatched. The germline V gene encodes CDR1 KGHSH and CDR2 LQKENI. This CDR3 has 16 amino acids. The CDR3 region has the DNA TGTGCCAGCTCACCATTACGGCAGGGAGGGACCGGGGAGCTGTTTTTT. Its protein is CASSPLRQGGTGELFF.

The rearrangement joins TRBV13 to TRBJ2-7; 12 bases line up with TRBD2. Trimming at V came to 0 bases and at J to 6 bases, leaving 6 bases not matched to a gene. Germline CDR1 and CDR2: PRHDT and FYEKMQ (reference sequence). The CDR3 totals 16 residues. The CDR3 coding sequence is TGTGCCAGCAGCTTAGGCCGGCTAGCGGGGGGGGGCGAGCAGTACTTC. Translation: CASSLGRLAGGGEQYF.

The CDR3 protein is CASSASSNEKLFF. CDR3 DNA sequence: TGTGCCAGCAGCGCGTCGTCCAATGAAAAACTGTTTTTT. The chain couples TRBV5-4 to TRBJ1-4; D not resolved. Germline-derived CDR1 and CDR2 are SGHNT and YYREEE (reference sequence). V was cut by 4 bases and J by 5 bases, with 9 bases left in between. This CDR3 is built from 13 residues.

The chain combines TRBV19 with TRBJ1-2, with D tentatively TRBD1 (6 bases). The CDR3 spans 16 residues. V was trimmed by 2 bases and J by 4 bases, leaving 17 bases between them. Germline lookup yields CDR1 LNHDA and CDR2 SQIVND (reference sequence). CDR3 region: CASSISFREGVYGYTF. CDR3 coding DNA: TGTGCCAGTAGTATATCGTTCCGCGAGGGGGTCTATGGCTACACCTTC.

J is TRBJ2-5 and V is TRBV7-2, with TRBD2 matching over 9 bases. This CDR3 comprises 16 residues. Germline trimming cut 1 base from V and 2 bases from J; bases unmatched to any gene: 5. Looked up from germline, CDR1 is SGHTA and CDR2 is FQGNSA. For the CDR3, the DNA is TGTGCCAGCAGCTTAGATCTAGCGGGACTTCAAGAGACCCAGTACTTC. This sequence encodes CASSLDLAGLQETQYF.

This clone has just one count. The chain uses TRBV5-1 and TRBJ1-3, with D perhaps TRBD1 (5 bases). This CDR3 contains 16 residues. CDR1 is SGHRS, CDR2 YFSETQ, per germline. Trimming removed 0 bases at V and 4 bases at J, with 14 bases between. The chain's CDR3 is CASSLAGPTQGNTIYF. The CDR3 DNA follows: TGCGCCAGCAGCTTGGCAGGGCCGACCCAAGGAAACACCATATATTTT.

The rearrangement joins TRBV28 to TRBJ2-1, with D unresolved. Deletions cut 2 bases from V and 7 bases from J, with 15 bases between. CDR3 length: 15 residues. Germline loops: CDR1 MDHEN, CDR2 SYDVKM. The CDR3 DNA sequence: TGTGCCAGCAGTTTACACTCCCCTGGAGCAAATGAGCAGTTCTTC. Encoded protein: CASSLHSPGANEQFF.

The count of this clone is one. The V gene is TRBV27, the J gene TRBJ2-3, with 9 bases fitting TRBD1. The CDR3 contains 15 residues. After removal of 4 bases from V and 0 bases from J, the junction contained 2 bases not matched to a gene. Germline values: CDR1 MNHEY, CDR2 SMNVEV (reference sequence). This chain's CDR3 is CASSSGTGSTDTQYF. CDR3 DNA: TGTGCCAGCAGTTCCGGGACAGGGAGCACAGATACGCAGTATTTT.

With regard to this clone: Other DNA sequences in this sample translate to the same CDR3. CDR3 amino acids: CASSPGQMNTEAFF. In DNA, the CDR3 is TGTGCCAGCTCACCAGGGCAGATGAACACTGAAGCTTTCTTT. The chain links TRBV18 to TRBJ1-1; no definite D call. The CDR3 has 14 residues. Germline V gives CDR1 KGHSH, CDR2 LQKENI. V shed 2 bases and J shed 0 bases, with 7 bases lying between them. The full variable domain, with the rest looked up from reference TRBV18 and TRBJ1-1, is NAGVMQNPRHLVRRRGQEARLRCSPMKGHSHVYWYRQLPEEGLKFMVYLQKENIIDESGMPKERFSAEFPKEGPSILRIQQVVRGDSAAYFCASSPGQMNTEAFFGQGTRLTVV.

V usage is TRBV28 and J usage is TRBJ2-1; 10 nucleotides align to TRBD2. Looked up from germline, CDR1 is MDHEN and CDR2 is SYDVKM. The CDR3 covers 16 residues. V gave up 2 bases and J gave up 5 bases; unmatched junction bases: 6. The CDR3 region has the DNA TGTGCCAGCAGTTTAGAGGGAGCGGGGGGGGACAATGAGCAGTTCTTC. Its translation: CASSLEGAGGDNEQFF.

The chain joins TRBV2 to TRBJ1-1, with D hard to call. CDR1 is SNHLY, CDR2 FYNNEI, per germline. The CDR3 length is 14 residues. The V and J ends lost 6 bases and 8 bases respectively, with 19 bases between them. CDR3 bases: TGTGCCAGCAGCTGGACTGCCAATAGGGTGGAAGCTTTCTTT. Residues: CASSWTANRVEAFF. The full variable domain, in which reference TRBV2 and TRBJ1-1 provide the parts outside the CDR3, is EPEVTQTPSHQVTQMGQEVILRCVPISNHLYFYWYRQILGQKVEFLVSFYNNEISEKSEIFDDQFSVERPDGSNFTLKIRSTKLEDSAMYFCASSWTANRVEAFFGQGTRLTVV.

The V and J genes are TRBV11-2 and TRBJ2-3; the match to TRBD1 covers 7 bases. V shed 6 bases and J 10 bases; nucleotides not matched to a gene: 10. The CDR3 runs to 13 residues. From germline, CDR1 is SGHAT and CDR2 FQNNGV. The CDR3 DNA reads TGTGCCAGCAGTAAGACGGCAGGGGGTTCGCAGTATTTT. It specifies CASSKTAGGSQYF.

This chain uses TRBV6-5 with TRBJ2-2, with 8 bases matching TRBD1. CDR1 is MNHEY, CDR2 SVGAGI, per germline. V trimming: 4 bases; J trimming: 1 base; junction bases outside the gene matches: 2. There are 15 residues in the CDR3. The CDR3 loop is CASSSGTGNTGELFF. Written as DNA, the CDR3 is TGTGCCAGCAGTTCCGGGACAGGGAACACCGGGGAGCTGTTTTTT.

The J gene is TRBJ2-3, the V gene TRBV5-6; D uncertain. CDR3 length: 13 amino acids. Germline V CDR1 and CDR2: SGHDT, YYEEEE. Trimming shortened V by 1 base and J by 1 base, and 4 bases separated the two germline ends. CDR3 in amino acids: CASSLQGTDTQYF. CDR3 nucleotide sequence: TGTGCCAGCAGCTTGCAGGGCACAGATACGCAGTATTTT.

The sample holds one count of this clone. This sequence joins TRBV6-1 and TRBJ1-5, with 9 bases identical to TRBD1. V shed 7 bases, J shed 6 bases, and the junction held 13 bases outside the gene matches. The V gene's germline CDR1 is MNHNS and CDR2 SASEGT. This CDR3 is 16 amino acids long. CDR3 nucleotide sequence: TGTGCCAGCAATGACCAGACAGGGGGTTACCGTCAGCCCCAGCATTTT. Its translation: CASNDQTGGYRQPQHF.

This CDR3 reads CASSPTSLAGEDYYGYTF. CDR3 DNA sequence: TGTGCCAGCAGCCCGACCTCCCTAGCGGGAGAGGATTACTATGGCTACACCTTC. The chain joins TRBV7-2 to TRBJ1-2; D unclear. The V and J ends lost 5 bases and 3 bases respectively, with 25 bases between them. The CDR3 runs to 18 residues. Per germline, CDR1 SGHTA and CDR2 FQGNSA. The full variable domain, its missing parts supplied by reference TRBV7-2 and TRBJ1-2, is GAGVSQSPSNKVTEKGKDVELRCDPISGHTALYWYRQSLGQGLEFLIYFQGNSAPDKSGLPSDRFSAERTGGSVSTLTIQRTQQEDSAVYLCASSPTSLAGEDYYGYTFGSGTRLTVV.

The chain links TRBV4-1 to TRBJ1-2; D might be TRBD1 (6 bases). Germline lookup yields CDR1 MGHRA and CDR2 YSYEKL. CDR3 length: 12 amino acids. Trimming left V 2 bases short and J 5 bases short, with 6 bases between. DNA of the CDR3: TGCGCCAGCAGCCAACAGGGGTATGGCTACACCTTC. It specifies CASSQQGYGYTF.

This sequence joins TRBV5-1 and TRBJ2-5, with D possibly matching TRBD1 (7 bases). The CDR3 is 14 residues long. V was pared by 4 bases and J by 2 bases, with 12 bases between. Germline CDR1 SGHRS, CDR2 YFSETQ. The CDR3 DNA sequence: TGCGCCAGCAGCGCGGGACAGCAACAAGAGACCCAGTACTTC. It yields the protein CASSAGQQQETQYF. Based on the CDR3 plus reference TRBV5-1 and TRBJ2-5, the full variable domain is KAGVTQTPRYLIKTRGQQVTLSCSPISGHRSVSWYQQTPGQGLQFLFEYFSETQRNKGNFPGRFSGRQFSNSRSEMNVSTLELGDSALYLCASSAGQQQETQYFGPGTRLLVL.

The J gene is TRBJ1-2, the V gene TRBV2; D not resolved. Trimming cost V 7 bases and J 0 bases, with 12 bases left between them. There are 14 residues in the CDR3. CDR1 and CDR2 (germline): SNHLY, FYNNEI. The CDR3 spells CASTGQLANYGYTF. CDR3 nucleotides: TGTGCCAGCACCGGCCAGCTAGCTAACTATGGCTACACCTTC.

V usage is TRBV7-8 and J usage is TRBJ2-3, with a possible D match to TRBD1 (5 bases). This CDR3 spans 15 amino acids. V lost 1 base, J lost 1 base, and 9 bases lay in between. Germline CDR1 is SGHVS and CDR2 is FQNEAQ. The CDR3, as DNA: TGTGCCAGCAGCTTAGTTATGGGGCGCACAGATACGCAGTATTTT. Amino acids: CASSLVMGRTDTQYF.

The chain is built from TRBV18 and TRBJ1-5; no definite D call. The CDR3 length is 14 residues. CDR1 and CDR2 (germline): KGHSH, LQKENI. The V end was cut by 2 bases, the J end by 3 bases, with 8 bases between. In nucleotides, the CDR3 is TGTGCCAGCTCACCATACGGGGACAATCAGCCCCAGCATTTT. Translating gives CASSPYGDNQPQHF.

As regards this clone: A junction end diverges from the germline sequence, so it may reflect a read error. The chain uses TRBV7-8 and TRBJ2-5, with D maybe TRBD2 (5 bases). CDR1 and CDR2 (germline): SGHVS, FQNEAQ. The length of the CDR3 is 14 residues. CDR3 sequence reads: CASTLGGPGETQYF. Written as DNA, the CDR3 is TGTGCCAGCACCTTAGGTGGGCCGGGGGAGACCCAGTACTTC.

This clone showed up just once. The chain has TRBV7-3 and TRBJ1-2; no clear D. Looked up from germline, CDR1 is SGHTA and CDR2 is FQGTGA. Trimming pared 4 bases from V and 5 bases from J, leaving 14 bases between. This CDR3 comprises 14 residues. The CDR3 DNA follows: TGTGCCAGCAGCTCCCCGGGAACGGGATATGGCTACACCTTC. Residues: CASSSPGTGYGYTF.

V and J are TRBV11-2 and TRBJ2-5, with unresolved D. CDR1 is SGHAT, CDR2 FQNNGV, per germline. This CDR3 region has 15 residues. The V end was cut by 4 bases, the J end by 2 bases, with 14 bases between. The CDR3 loop reads CASSSSRVMQETQYF. DNA of the CDR3: TGTGCCAGCAGCTCGAGCCGGGTTATGCAAGAGACCCAGTACTTC.

The V and J genes are TRBV7-6 and TRBJ2-5, with a weak D call TRBD1 (6 bases). The germline V and J ends were trimmed by 0 bases and 5 bases, with 16 bases remaining between them. Germline V gene lookup returns CDR1 SGHVS and CDR2 FNYEAQ. This CDR3 contains 16 residues. CDR3 sequence reads: CASSLASGASAETQYF. The CDR3 DNA is TGTGCCAGCAGCTTAGCTTCAGGGGCCTCAGCGGAGACCCAGTACTTC.

The chain has TRBV25-1 and TRBJ1-2, with TRBD1 matching over 7 bases. J lost 5 bases, V lost 3 bases, and 12 bases had no gene match. Germline V gene lookup returns CDR1 MGHDK and CDR2 SYGVNS. The CDR3 loop spans 16 amino acids. The CDR3 nucleotides read TGTGCCAGCAGTGATGAAGCGACAGGGACGTGGTATGGCTACACCTTC. Protein sequence: CASSDEATGTWYGYTF.

This clone showed up just once. The V and J genes are TRBV6-5 and TRBJ1-2; TRBD1 might be the D (5 bases). This CDR3 is built from 14 residues. Germline V lookup: CDR1 MNHEY, CDR2 SVGAGI. Trimming removed 2 bases at V and 2 bases at J, with 9 bases between. CDR3 residues: CASSYPGGNYGYTF. The CDR3 DNA is TGTGCCAGCAGTTACCCGGGGGGGAACTATGGCTACACCTTC.

V is TRBV5-1 and J is TRBJ2-1; 11 nucleotides line up with TRBD1. V lost 4 bases to trimming and J lost 6 bases; unmatched junction nucleotides: 3. CDR1 and CDR2 (germline): SGHRS, YFSETQ. This CDR3 has 14 amino acids. The chain's CDR3 is CASSAGQGGNEQFF. The CDR3 DNA reads TGCGCCAGCAGCGCGGGACAGGGGGGCAATGAGCAGTTCTTC.

The rearrangement joins TRBV4-1 to TRBJ1-2; tentative D call: TRBD1 (6 bases). The CDR3 covers 17 residues. V was clipped by 2 bases and J by 6 bases, with 22 bases between them. CDR1 is MGHRA, CDR2 YSYEKL, per germline. The CDR3 here is CASSQSPGTPERNGYTF. The CDR3 nucleotides read TGCGCCAGCAGCCAATCGCCCGGGACACCGGAACGAAATGGCTACACCTTC.